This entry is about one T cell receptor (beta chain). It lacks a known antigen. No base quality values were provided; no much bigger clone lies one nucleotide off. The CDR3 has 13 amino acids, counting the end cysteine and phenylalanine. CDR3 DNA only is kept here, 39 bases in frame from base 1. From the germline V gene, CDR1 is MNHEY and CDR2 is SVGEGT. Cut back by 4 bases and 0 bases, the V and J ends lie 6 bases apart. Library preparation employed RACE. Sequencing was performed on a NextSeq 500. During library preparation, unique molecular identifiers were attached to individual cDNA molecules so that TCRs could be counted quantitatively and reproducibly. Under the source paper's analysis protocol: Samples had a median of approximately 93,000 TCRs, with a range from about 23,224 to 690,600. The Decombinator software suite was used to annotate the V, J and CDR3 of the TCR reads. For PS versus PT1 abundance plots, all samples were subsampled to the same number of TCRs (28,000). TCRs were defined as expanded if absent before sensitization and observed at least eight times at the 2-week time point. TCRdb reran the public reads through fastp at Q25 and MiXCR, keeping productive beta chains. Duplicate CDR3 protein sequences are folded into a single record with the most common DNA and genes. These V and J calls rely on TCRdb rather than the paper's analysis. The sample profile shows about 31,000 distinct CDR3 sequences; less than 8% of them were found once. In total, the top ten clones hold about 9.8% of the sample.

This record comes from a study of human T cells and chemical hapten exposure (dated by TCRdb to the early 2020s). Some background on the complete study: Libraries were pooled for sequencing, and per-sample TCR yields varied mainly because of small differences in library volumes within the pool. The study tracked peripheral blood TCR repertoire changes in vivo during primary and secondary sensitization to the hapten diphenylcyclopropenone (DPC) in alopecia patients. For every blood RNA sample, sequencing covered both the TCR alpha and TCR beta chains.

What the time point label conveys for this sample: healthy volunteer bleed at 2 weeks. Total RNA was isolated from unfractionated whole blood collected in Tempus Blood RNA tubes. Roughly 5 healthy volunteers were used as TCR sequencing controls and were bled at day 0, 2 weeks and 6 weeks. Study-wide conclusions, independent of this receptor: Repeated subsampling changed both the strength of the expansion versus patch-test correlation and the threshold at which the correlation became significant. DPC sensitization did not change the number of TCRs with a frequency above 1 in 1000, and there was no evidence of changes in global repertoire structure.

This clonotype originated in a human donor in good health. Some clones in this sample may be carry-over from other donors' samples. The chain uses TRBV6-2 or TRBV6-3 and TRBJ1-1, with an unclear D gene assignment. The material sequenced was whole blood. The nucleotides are TGTGCCAGCAGTTCACAAGTGAACACTGAAGCTTTCTTT. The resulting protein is CASSSQVNTEAFF.